This T cell receptor (beta chain) originates from a study of CD8 T cells in ankylosing spondylitis. Broader study findings: There was a TCR beta motif, made of several highly homologous variants, that appeared characteristic of ankylosing spondylitis blood. Several of the motif variants were reported before in synovial fluid and blood from reactive arthritis.

TCRdb itself ran the 5' RACE reads through MiXCR, one entry per CDR3 protein. The sample consists of 700,000 or so distinct CDR3 sequences, 15% to 20% of them appearing once. Remarks on this clonotype: Its antigen is not known.

Germline V gives CDR1 MNHEY, CDR2 SVGAGI. This CDR3 spans 14 amino acids. Trimming cost V 0 bases and J 6 bases; bases outside gene matches: 2. Material: blood, either unsorted or a sorted T cell fraction (not recorded which). J is TRBJ2-7 and V is TRBV6-5; 10 nucleotides match TRBD1. The source of this sequence is a male donor with ankylosing spondylitis. This CDR3 reads CASSYSGTGVEQYF. DNA for the CDR3: TGTGCCAGCAGTTACTCCGGGACAGGGGTCGAGCAGTACTTC.